One sample yielded the 3 T cell receptor beta chains listed below, sequenced in a study of blood T cell repertoires in COVID-19. Profiled with immunoSEQ multiplex PCR; TCRdb holds only in-frame clones, not every one. The repertoire has about 18,000 clones, roughly 88% of them found once; the top ten carry roughly 15%. Sequenced input: peripheral blood. The receptors derive from a human donor in a cohort sampled during active COVID-19.

The gene calls are TRBV3-1 (or the pseudogene TRBV3-2) and TRBJ1-4; TRBD1 matches 10 bases. The length of the CDR3 is 15 residues. Germline values: CDR1 LGHDT, CDR2 YNNKEL (reference sequence). V lost 4 bases and J lost 6; bases outside the gene matches: 5. The CDR3 reads CASSPTGTGDEKLFF. CDR3 DNA sequence: TGTGCCAGCAGCCCGACCGGGACAGGGGATGAAAAACTGTTTTTT.

This rearrangement joins TRBV30 to TRBJ2-1, with 10 bases lining up with TRBD1. With V trimmed by 8 bases and J by 0 bases, 4 bases remained unmatched. Germline V lookup: CDR1 GTSNPN, CDR2 SVGIG (reference sequence). This CDR3 is 14 amino acids long. As DNA, the CDR3 is TGTGCCCGGACAGGGGGAAACTCCTACAATGAGCAGTTCTTC. Encoded protein: CARTGGNSYNEQFF.

This clone turned up a few times. V usage is TRBV25-1 and J usage is TRBJ2-1; D possibly corresponds to TRBD1 (5 bases). Deletions cut 8 bases from V and 8 bases from J, with 10 bases between. This CDR3 comprises 11 residues. Germline V gene sequence: CDR1 MGHDK, CDR2 SYGVNS. The CDR3 DNA follows: TGTGCCAGCGCTTGGGGCGATGAGCAGTTCTTC. Protein product: CASAWGDEQFF.